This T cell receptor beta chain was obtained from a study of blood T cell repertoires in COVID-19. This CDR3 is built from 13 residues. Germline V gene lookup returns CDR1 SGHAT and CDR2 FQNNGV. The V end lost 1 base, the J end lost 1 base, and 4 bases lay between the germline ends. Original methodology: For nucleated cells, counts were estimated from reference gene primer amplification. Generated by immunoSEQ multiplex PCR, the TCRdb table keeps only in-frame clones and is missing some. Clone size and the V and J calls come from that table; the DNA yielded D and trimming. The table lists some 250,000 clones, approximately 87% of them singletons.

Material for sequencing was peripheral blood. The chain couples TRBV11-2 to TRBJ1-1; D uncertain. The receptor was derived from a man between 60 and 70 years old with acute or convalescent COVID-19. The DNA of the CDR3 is TGTGCCAGCAGCTTAGCTCCGAACACTGAAGCTTTCTTT. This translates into CASSLAPNTEAFF.